This entry describes one T cell receptor beta chain. These data originate in a study of cytomegalovirus exposure and HLA in healthy donors. The method was immunoSEQ multiplex PCR; TCRdb's version includes in-frame clones alone and lacks a portion of them. The table includes 85,000 to 120,000 clones, 88% detected once. The sequence derives from a woman under 30 in good health and CMV-seropositive. Sequenced: PBMCs.

The CDR3, as DNA: TGTGCCAGCAGTTTGGGAGTGCTTATTGATTCACCCCTCCACTTT. Amino acids: CASSLGVLIDSPLHF. The chain is built from TRBV27 and TRBJ1-6; D call uncertain. Germline V gene lookup returns CDR1 MNHEY and CDR2 SMNVEV (reference sequence). The CDR3 spans 15 residues. Trimming stripped 3 bases from V and 8 bases from J, with 14 bases between.